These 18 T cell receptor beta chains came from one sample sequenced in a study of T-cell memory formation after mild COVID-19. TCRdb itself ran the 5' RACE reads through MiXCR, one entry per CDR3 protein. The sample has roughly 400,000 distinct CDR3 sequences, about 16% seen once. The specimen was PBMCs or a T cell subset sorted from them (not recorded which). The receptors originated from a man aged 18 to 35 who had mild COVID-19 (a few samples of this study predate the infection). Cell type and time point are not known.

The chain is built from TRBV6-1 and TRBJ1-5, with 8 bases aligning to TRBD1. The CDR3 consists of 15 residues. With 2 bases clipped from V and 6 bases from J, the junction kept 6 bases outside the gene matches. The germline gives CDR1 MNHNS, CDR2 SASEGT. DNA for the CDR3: TGTGCCAGCAGTGAATTACAGGGGGTTCCTCAGCCCCAGCATTTT. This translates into CASSELQGVPQPQHF.

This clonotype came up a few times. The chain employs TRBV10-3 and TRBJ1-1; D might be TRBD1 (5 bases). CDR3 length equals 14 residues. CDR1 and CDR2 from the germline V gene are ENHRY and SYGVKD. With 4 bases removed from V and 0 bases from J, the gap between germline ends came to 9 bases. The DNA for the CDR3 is TGTGCCATCAGTGGGGCAGGGTTGAACACTGAAGCTTTCTTT. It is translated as CAISGAGLNTEAFF.

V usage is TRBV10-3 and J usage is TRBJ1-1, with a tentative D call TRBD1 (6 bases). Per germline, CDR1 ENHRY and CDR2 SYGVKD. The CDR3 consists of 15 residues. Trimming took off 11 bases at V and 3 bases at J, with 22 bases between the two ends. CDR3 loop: CAASREGEWDTEAFF. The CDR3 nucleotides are TGTGCCGCCTCAAGGGAGGGGGAGTGGGACACTGAAGCTTTCTTT.

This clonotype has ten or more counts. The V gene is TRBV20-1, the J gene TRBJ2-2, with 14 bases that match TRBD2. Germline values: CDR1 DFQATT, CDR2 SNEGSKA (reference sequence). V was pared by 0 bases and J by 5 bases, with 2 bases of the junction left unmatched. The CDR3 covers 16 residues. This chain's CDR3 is CSARDWTSGGTGELFF. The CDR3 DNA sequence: TGCAGTGCTAGAGATTGGACTAGCGGGGGGACCGGGGAGCTGTTTTTT.

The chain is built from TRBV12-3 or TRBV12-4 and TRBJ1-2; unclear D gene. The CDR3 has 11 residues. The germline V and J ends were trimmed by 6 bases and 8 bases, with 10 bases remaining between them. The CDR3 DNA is TGTGCCAGCAGAAAAATGGAGGGCTACACCTTC. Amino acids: CASRKMEGYTF.

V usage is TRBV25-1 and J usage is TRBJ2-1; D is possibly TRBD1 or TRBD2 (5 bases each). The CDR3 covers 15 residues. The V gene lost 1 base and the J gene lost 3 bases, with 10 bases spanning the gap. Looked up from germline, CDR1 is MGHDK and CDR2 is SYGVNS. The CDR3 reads CASSESGRSYNEQFF. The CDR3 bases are TGTGCCAGCAGTGAATCGGGACGGAGCTACAATGAGCAGTTCTTC.

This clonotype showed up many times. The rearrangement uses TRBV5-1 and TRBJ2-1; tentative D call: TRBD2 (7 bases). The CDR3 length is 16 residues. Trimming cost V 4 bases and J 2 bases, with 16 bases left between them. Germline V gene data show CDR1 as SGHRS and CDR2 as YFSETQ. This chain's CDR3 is CASSRGGGATYNEQFF. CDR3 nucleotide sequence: TGCGCCAGCAGCCGGGGAGGGGGGGCCACCTACAATGAGCAGTTCTTC.

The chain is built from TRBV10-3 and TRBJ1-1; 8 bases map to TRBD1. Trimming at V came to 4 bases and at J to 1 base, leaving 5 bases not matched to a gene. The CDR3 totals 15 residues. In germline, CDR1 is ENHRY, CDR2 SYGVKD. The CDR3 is CAISGTGTQNTEAFF. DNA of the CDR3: TGTGCCATCAGTGGGACAGGGACTCAGAACACTGAAGCTTTCTTT.

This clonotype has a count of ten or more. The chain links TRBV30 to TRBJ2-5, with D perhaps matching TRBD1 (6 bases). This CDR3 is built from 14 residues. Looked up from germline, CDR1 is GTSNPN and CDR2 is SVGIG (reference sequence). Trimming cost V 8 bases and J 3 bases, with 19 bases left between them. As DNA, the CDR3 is TGTGCCGGGGAACCGCCATCAGGGGAAGAGACCCAGTACTTC. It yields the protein CAGEPPSGEETQYF.

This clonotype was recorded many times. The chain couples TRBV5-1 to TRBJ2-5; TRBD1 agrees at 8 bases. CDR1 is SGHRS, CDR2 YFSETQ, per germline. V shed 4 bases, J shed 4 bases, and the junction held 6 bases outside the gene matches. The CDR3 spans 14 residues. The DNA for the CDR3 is TGCGCCAGCAGCCCCAGGACAGGGCGAGAGACCCAGTACTTC. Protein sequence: CASSPRTGRETQYF.

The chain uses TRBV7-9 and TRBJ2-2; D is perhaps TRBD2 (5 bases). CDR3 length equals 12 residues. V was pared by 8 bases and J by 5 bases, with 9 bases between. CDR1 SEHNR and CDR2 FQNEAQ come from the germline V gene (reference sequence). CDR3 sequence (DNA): TGTGCCAGCCTTTCGGGGACCGGGGAGCTGTTTTTT. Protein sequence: CASLSGTGELFF. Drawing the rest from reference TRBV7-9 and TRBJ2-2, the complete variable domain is DTGVSQNPRHKITKRGQNVTFRCDPISEHNRLYWYRQTLGQGPEFLTYFQNEAQLEKSRLLSDRFSAERPKGSFSTLEIQRTEQGDSAMYLCASLSGTGELFFGEGSRLTVL.

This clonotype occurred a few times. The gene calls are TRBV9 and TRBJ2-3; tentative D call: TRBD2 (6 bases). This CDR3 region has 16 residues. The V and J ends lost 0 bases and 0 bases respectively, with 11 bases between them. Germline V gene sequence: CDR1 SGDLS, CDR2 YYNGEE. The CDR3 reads CASSVGSGRSTDTQYF. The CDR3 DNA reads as TGTGCCAGCAGCGTAGGTAGCGGTAGGAGCACAGATACGCAGTATTTT.

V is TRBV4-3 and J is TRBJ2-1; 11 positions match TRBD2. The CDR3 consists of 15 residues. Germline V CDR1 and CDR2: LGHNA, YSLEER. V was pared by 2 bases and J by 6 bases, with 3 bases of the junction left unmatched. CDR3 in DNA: TGCGCCAGCAGCCAACCTAGCGGGGGGATCAATGAGCAGTTCTTC. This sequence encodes CASSQPSGGINEQFF.

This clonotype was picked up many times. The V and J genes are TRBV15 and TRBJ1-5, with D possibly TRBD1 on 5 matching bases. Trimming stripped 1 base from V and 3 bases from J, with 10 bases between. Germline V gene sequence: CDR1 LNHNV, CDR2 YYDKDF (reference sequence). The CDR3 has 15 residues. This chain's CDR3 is CATSRAGGYNQPQHF. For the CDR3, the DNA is TGTGCCACCAGCAGAGCCGGGGGATACAATCAGCCCCAGCATTTT. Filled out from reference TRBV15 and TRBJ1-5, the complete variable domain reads DAMVIQNPRYQVTQFGKPVTLSCSQTLNHNVMYWYQQKSSQAPKLLFHYYDKDFNNEADTPDNFQSRRPNTSFCFLDIRSPGLGDTAMYLCATSRAGGYNQPQHFGDGTRLSIL.

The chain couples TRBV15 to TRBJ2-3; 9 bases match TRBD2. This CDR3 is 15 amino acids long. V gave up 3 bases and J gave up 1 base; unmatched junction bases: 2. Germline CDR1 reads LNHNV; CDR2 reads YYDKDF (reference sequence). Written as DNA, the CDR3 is TGTGCCACCAGCAGGCGGGGGGGCGGCACAGATACGCAGTATTTT. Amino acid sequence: CATSRRGGGTDTQYF.

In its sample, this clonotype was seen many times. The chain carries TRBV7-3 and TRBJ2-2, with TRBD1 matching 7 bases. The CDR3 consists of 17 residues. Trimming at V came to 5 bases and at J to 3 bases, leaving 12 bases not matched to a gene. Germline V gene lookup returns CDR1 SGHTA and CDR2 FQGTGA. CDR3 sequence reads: CASSLMRPQGYTGELFF. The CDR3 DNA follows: TGTGCCAGCAGCCTTATGCGCCCACAGGGGTACACCGGGGAGCTGTTTTTT.

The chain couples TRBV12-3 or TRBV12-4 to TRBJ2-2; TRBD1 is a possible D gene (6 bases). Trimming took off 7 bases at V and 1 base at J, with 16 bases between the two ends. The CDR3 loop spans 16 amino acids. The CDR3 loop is CASKPTGIRNTGELFF. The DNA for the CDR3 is TGTGCCAGCAAACCTACAGGGATTAGGAACACCGGGGAGCTGTTTTTT.

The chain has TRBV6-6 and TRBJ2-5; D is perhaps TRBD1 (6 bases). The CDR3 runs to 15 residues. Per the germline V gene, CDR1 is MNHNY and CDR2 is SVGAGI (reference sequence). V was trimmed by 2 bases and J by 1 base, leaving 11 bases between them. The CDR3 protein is CASSYTAGVQETQYF. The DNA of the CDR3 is TGTGCCAGCAGTTACACGGCAGGGGTCCAAGAGACCCAGTACTTC.